This entry concerns a single T cell receptor beta chain. The data were taken from a study of shared T cell receptors in the human thymus. The method was immunoSEQ multiplex PCR; TCRdb's version includes in-frame clones alone and lacks a portion of them. The repertoire holds roughly 560,000 clones, with approximately 80% as singletons. Trimming left V 1 base short and J 0 bases short, with 12 bases between. Per the germline V gene, CDR1 is LGHNA and CDR2 is YSLEER. The CDR3 extends over 17 amino acids. The data also belong to a second study, concerning human thymus T cells. That publication notes: Thymus tissue for the work was resected from patients undergoing corrective heart surgery. Related work found strong thymic repertoire overlap between unrelated individuals.

This TCR was recovered from a boy under two years old with a congenital heart defect. The sequenced sample consisted of thymocytes. The chain uses TRBV4-3 and TRBJ2-2, with D unresolved. The DNA for the CDR3 is TGCGCCAGCAGCCAAGTGTCGGAGAGCGCGAACACCGGGGAGCTGTTTTTT. It specifies CASSQVSESANTGELFF.